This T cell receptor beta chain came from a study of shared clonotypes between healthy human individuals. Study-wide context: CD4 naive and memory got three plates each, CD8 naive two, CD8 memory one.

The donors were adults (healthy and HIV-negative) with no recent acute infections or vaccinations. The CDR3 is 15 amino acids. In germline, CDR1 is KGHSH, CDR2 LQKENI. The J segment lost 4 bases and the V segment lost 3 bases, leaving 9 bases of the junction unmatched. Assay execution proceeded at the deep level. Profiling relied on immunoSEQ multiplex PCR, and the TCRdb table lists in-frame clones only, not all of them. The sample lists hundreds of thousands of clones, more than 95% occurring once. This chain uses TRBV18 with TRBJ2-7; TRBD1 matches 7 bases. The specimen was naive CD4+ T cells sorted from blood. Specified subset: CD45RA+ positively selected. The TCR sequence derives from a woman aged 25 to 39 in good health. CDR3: CASSPPRGRWYEQYF. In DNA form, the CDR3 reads TGTGCCAGCTCACCGCCGAGGGGGCGATGGTACGAGCAGTACTTC.